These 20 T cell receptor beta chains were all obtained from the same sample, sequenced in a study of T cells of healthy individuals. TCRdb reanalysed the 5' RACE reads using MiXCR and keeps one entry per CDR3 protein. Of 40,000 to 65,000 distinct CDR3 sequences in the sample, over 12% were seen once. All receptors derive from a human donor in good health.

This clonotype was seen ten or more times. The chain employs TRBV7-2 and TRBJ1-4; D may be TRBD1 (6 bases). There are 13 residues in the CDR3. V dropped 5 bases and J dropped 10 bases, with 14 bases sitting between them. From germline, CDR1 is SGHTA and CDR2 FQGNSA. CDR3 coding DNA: TGTGCCAGCAGCCGCCTAACAGGGCCAAAACTGTTTTTT. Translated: CASSRLTGPKLFF.

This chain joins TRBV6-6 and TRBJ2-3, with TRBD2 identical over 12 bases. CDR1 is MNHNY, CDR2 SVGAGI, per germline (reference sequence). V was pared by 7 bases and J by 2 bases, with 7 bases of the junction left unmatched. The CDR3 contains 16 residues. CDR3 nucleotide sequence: TGTGCCAGCACCAGGGGGACTAGCGGGCCCACAGATACGCAGTATTTT. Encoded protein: CASTRGTSGPTDTQYF.

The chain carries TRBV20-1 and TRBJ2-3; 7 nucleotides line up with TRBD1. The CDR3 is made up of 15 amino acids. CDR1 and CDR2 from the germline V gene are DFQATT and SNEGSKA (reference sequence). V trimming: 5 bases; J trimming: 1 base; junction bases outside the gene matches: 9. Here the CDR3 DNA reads TGCAGTGCTGAAGGGGGCCAAGAGGGCACAGATACGCAGTATTTT. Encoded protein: CSAEGGQEGTDTQYF.

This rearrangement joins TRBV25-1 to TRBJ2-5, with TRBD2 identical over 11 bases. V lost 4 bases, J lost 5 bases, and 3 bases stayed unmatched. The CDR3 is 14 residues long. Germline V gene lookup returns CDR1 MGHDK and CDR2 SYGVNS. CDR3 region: CASSVLAGGETQYF. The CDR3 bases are TGTGCCAGCAGTGTTCTAGCGGGGGGCGAGACCCAGTACTTC.

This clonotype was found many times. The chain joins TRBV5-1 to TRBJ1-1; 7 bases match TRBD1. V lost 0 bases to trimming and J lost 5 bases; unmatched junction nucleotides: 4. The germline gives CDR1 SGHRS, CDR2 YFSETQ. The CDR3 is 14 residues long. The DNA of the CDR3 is TGCGCCAGCAGCTTGGCCCAGGGGGAGACTGAAGCTTTCTTT. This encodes CASSLAQGETEAFF.

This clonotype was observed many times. Written as DNA, the CDR3 is TGCAGTGCTTCGCCCCCGGGACTAGCGGACCTCCTCTCCTCCTACGAGCAGTACTTC. Its translation: CSASPPGLADLLSSYEQYF. The J gene is TRBJ2-7, the V gene TRBV20-1; TRBD2 matches at 11 bases. V trimming: 5 bases; J trimming: 0 bases; junction bases outside the gene matches: 18. CDR1 DFQATT and CDR2 SNEGSKA come from the germline V gene (reference sequence). This CDR3 is 19 amino acids long.

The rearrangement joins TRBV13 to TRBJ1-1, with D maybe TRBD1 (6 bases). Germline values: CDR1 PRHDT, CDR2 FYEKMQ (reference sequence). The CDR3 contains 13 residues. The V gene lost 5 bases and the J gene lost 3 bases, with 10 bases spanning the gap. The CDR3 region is CASSEGGHTEAFF. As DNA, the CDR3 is TGTGCCAGCAGCGAGGGGGGGCACACTGAAGCTTTCTTT.

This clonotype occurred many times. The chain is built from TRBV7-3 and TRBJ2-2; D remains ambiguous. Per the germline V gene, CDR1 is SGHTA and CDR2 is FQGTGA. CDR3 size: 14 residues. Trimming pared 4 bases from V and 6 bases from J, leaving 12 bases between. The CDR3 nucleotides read TGTGCCAGCAGCTCTCAAATTGCATCCGGGGAGCTGTTTTTT. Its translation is CASSSQIASGELFF.

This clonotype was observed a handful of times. CDR3 nucleotide sequence: TGCGCCAGCAGCTTGGAAGTAAGGGACATGAACACTGAAGCTTTCTTT. Translating gives CASSLEVRDMNTEAFF. V gene TRBV5-1 combines with J gene TRBJ1-1; D is possibly TRBD1 (6 bases). CDR1 and CDR2 (germline): SGHRS, YFSETQ. The CDR3 covers 16 residues. The V and J ends lost 0 bases and 0 bases respectively, with 12 bases between them. The whole variable domain, filled in from reference TRBV5-1 and TRBJ1-1, reads KAGVTQTPRYLIKTRGQQVTLSCSPISGHRSVSWYQQTPGQGLQFLFEYFSETQRNKGNFPGRFSGRQFSNSRSEMNVSTLELGDSALYLCASSLEVRDMNTEAFFGQGTRLTVV.

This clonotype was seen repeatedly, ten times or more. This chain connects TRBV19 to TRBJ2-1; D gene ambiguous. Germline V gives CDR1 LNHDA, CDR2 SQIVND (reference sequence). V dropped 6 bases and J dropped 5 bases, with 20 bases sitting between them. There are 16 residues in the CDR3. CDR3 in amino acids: CASSPDIDEVHNEQFF. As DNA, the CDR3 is TGTGCCAGTAGCCCAGACATAGACGAGGTCCACAATGAGCAGTTCTTC.

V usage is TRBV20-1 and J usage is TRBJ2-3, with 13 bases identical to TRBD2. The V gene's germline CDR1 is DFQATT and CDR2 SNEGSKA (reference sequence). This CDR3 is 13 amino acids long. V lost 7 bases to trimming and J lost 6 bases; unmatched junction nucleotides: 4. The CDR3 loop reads CSGLAGGGDTQYF. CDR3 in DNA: TGCAGTGGACTAGCGGGGGGTGGTGATACGCAGTATTTT.

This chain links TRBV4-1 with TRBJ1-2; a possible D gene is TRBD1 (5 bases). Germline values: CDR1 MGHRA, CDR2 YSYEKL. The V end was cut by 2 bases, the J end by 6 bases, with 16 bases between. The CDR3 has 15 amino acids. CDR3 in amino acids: CASSQNVRDLDGYTF. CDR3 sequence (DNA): TGCGCCAGCAGCCAAAACGTTCGGGACCTCGATGGCTACACCTTC.

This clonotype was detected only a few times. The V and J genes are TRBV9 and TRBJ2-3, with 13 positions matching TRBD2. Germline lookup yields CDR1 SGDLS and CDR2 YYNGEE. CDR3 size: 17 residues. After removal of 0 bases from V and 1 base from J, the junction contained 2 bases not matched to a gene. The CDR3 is CASSVGLAGGRTDTQYF. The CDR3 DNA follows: TGTGCCAGCAGCGTAGGACTAGCGGGGGGACGCACAGATACGCAGTATTTT.

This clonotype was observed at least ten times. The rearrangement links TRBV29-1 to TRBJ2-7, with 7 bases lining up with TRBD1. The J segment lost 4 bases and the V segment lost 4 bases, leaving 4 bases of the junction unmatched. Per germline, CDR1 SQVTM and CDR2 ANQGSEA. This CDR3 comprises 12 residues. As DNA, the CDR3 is TGCAGCGTTGCCTGGGACAGATACGAGCAGTACTTC. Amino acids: CSVAWDRYEQYF.

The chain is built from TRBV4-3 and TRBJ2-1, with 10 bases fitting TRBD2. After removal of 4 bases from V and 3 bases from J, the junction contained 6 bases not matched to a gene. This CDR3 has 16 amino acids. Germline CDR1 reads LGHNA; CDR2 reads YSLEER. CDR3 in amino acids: CASSPQRGGHYNEQFF. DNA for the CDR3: TGCGCCAGCAGCCCCCAGCGGGGGGGCCACTACAATGAGCAGTTCTTC.

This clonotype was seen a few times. CDR3 sequence (DNA): TGTGCCAGCAGCTTAAGGACAGGGAATAATTCACCCCTCCACTTT. It specifies CASSLRTGNNSPLHF. This sequence joins TRBV7-9 and TRBJ1-6, with 8 bases matching TRBD1. V dropped 2 bases and J dropped 5; count of bases not matched to a gene: 2. The CDR3 has 15 amino acids. Germline-derived CDR1 and CDR2 are SEHNR and FQNEAQ (reference sequence).

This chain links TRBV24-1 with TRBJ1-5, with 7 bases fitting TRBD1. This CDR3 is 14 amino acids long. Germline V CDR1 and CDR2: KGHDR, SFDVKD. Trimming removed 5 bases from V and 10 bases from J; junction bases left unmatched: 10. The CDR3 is CATSGGGQPPPQHF. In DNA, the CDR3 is TGTGCCACCAGTGGAGGGGGCCAGCCTCCACCCCAGCATTTT.

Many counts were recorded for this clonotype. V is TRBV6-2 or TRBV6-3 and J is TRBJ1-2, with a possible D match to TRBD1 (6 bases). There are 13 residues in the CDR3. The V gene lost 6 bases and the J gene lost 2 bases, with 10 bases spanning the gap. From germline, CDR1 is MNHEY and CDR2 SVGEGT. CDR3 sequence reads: CASRDTGNYGYTF. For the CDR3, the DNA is TGTGCCAGCAGAGATACAGGGAACTATGGCTACACCTTC.

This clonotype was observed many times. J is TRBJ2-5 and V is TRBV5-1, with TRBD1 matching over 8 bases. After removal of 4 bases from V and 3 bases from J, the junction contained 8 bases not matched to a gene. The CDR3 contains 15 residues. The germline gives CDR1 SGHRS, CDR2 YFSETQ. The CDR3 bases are TGCGCCAGCAGCATCTGGCAGGACAGGGAAGAGACCCAGTACTTC. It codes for CASSIWQDREETQYF.

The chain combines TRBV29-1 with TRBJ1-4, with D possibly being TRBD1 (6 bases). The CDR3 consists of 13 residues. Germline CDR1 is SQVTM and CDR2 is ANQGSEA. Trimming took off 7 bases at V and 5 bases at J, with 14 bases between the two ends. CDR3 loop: CSGTKGGNEKLFF. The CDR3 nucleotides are TGCAGCGGGACAAAGGGGGGCAATGAAAAACTGTTTTTT.